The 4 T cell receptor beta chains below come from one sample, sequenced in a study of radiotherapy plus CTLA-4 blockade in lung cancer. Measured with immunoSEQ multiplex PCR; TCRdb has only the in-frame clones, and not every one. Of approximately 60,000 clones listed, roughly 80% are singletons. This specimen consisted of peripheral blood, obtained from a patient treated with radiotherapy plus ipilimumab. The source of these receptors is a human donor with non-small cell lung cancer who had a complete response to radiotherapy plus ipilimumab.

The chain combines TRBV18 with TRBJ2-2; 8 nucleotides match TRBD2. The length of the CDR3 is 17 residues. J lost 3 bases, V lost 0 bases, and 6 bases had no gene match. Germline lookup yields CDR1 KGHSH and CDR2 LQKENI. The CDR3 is CASSPPDEREYTGELFF. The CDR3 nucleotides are TGTGCCAGCTCACCACCGGACGAGCGGGAGTACACCGGGGAGCTGTTTTTT.

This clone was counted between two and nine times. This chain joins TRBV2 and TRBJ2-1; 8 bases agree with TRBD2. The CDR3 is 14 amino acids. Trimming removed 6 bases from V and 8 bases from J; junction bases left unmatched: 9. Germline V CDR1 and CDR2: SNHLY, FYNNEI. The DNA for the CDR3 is TGTGCCAGCAGGGGCGGGACTAGAGGCTATGAGCAGTTCTTC. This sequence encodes CASRGGTRGYEQFF.

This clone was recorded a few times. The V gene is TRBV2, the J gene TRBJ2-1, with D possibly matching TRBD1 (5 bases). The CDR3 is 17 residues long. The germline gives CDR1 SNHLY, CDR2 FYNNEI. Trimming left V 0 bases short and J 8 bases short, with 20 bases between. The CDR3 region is CASSEALQGSSLDEQFF. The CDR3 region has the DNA TGTGCCAGCAGTGAAGCGCTTCAGGGATCTTCTTTGGATGAGCAGTTCTTC.

For the CDR3, the DNA is TGTGCCAGCAGCCCGGGGGCGGCGCGGGGGAACGAGCAGTACGTC. Translating it yields CASSPGAARGNEQYV. This chain uses TRBV11-3 with TRBJ2-7, with TRBD2 as a possible D gene (7 bases). Germline V gene sequence: CDR1 SGHNT, CDR2 YENEEA. V shed 5 bases and J shed 5 bases, with 19 bases lying between them. This CDR3 has 15 residues.